This T cell receptor (beta chain) comes out of a study of T cells in Graves' hyperthyroidism and ophthalmopathy. This clonotype has a handful of counts. The target antigen is unknown. Germline CDR1 is LNHDA and CDR2 is SQIVND (reference sequence). The CDR3 consists of 15 residues. Trimming took 4 bases from V and 1 from J, leaving 13 bases between them. Study results and limitations: The model identified upcoming ophthalmopathy a median approximately 6.5 months ahead of onset.

The study excluded patients with uncontrolled infection, other autoimmune disease, pregnancy or lactation. There were TCR beta CDR3 regions amplified from RNA transcripts. Primed by the HTBI set, a first-round RT-PCR was run on the TCR CDR3. TCRdb processed the multiplex PCR reads anew with MiXCR; each CDR3 protein has one entry. Here the sample spans more than 600,000 distinct CDR3 sequences, less than 20% being singletons. The chain uses TRBV19 and TRBJ1-2, with D tentatively TRBD1 (5 bases). The sample taken for sequencing was blood. This sequence was found in a man between 18 and 35 years old with Graves' hyperthyroidism. For the CDR3, the DNA is TGTGCCAGTAGTAAGCAACGGGACGGTAACTATGGCTACACCTTC. This gives the protein CASSKQRDGNYGYTF.